This T cell receptor (beta chain) was recorded in a study of monozygotic twins with inflammatory bowel disease. General study results and limits: Healthy co-twins, by inverse Simpson, had higher TCRbeta diversity than their siblings with IBD.

Total RNA, at roughly 3.5 ug, went into every TCR library. TCRdb reprocessed the 5' RACE reads and reports one entry per CDR3 protein, with no DNA. The sample data list roughly 100,000 distinct CDR3 sequences. Germline CDR1 and CDR2: MNHEY and SVGAGI. CDR3 length: 14 amino acids. Of note for this clonotype: Its specificity is not known.

The clonotype was recovered from a human donor with ulcerative colitis or Crohn's disease, or a healthy co-twin of an affected twin (not recorded which). Input material: blood. The rearrangement links TRBV6-5 to TRBJ2-3. CDR3 in amino acids: CASSYSVSTDTQYF.